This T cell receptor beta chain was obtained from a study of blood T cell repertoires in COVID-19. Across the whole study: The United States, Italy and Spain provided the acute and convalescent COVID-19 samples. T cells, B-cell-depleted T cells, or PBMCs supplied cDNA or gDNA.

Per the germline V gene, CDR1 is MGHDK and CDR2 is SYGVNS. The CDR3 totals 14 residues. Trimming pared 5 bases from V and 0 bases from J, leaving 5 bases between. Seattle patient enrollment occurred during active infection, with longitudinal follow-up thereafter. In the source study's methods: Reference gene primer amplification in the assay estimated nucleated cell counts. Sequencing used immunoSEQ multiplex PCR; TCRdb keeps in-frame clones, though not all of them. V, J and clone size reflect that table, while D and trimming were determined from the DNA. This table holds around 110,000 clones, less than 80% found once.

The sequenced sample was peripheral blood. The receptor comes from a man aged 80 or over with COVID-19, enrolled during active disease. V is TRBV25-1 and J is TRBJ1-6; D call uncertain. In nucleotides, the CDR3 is TGTGCCAGCAGTCCCATCTCCTATAATTCACCCCTCCACTTT. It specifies CASSPISYNSPLHF.